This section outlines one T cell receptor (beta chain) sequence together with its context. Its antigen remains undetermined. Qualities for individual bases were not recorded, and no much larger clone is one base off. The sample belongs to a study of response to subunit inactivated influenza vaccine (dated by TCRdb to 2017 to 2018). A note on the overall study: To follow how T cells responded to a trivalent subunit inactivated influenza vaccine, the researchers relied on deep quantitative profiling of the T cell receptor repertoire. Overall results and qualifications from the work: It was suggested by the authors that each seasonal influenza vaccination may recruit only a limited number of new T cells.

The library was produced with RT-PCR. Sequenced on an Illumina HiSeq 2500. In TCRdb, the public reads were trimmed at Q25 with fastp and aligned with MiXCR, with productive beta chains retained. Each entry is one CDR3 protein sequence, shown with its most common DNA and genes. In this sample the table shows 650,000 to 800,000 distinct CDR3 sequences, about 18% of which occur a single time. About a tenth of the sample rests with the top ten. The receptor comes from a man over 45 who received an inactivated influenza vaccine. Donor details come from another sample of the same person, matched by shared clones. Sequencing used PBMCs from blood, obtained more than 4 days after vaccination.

The sequence in DNA is TGCAGTGCTAGCAAACAGGGGACACAAGAGACCCAGTACTTC. This yields the protein CSASKQGTQETQYF. The sequence links TRBV20-1 to TRBJ2-5; 7 nucleotides in the junction match TRBD1. Taken from cysteine to phenylalanine, the CDR3 has 14 residues. Here the CDR3 DNA is all that survives: 42 bases in frame from base 1. For CDR1 and CDR2, the germline V gene (reference sequence) lists DFQATT and SNEGSKA. For this chain, trimming is 3 bases at the V end and 2 bases at the J end, and the number of junction bases without a gene match is 6.